This is a list of T cell receptor beta chains from one sample in a study of T cells in localized non-small cell lung cancer. Clones were sequenced by immunoSEQ multiplex PCR, and TCRdb holds only the in-frame ones, with some missing. Of tens of thousands of clones detected, about 84% appear once; the ten largest clones hold 9.5%. The sample consisted of peripheral blood, taken before any cancer treatment. The origin of the receptors is a female donor older than 55 with stage I lung adenocarcinoma. The CDR3 runs from the conserved cysteine through the conserved F or W. The order of the fields is J gene, D gene, V gene, CDR3 DNA, CDR3 protein. D genes are given only for firm matches.

j_gene: TRBJ1-3; d_gene: -; v_gene: TRBV7-6; CDR3nt: TGTGCCAGCAGCTCTAGGGCCGTGGAGGGGAACACCATATATTTT; CDR3aa: CASSSRAVEGNTIYF
j_gene: TRBJ1-1; d_gene: TRBD1; v_gene: TRBV30; CDR3nt: TGTGCCTGGCGGGACAGTAACACTGAAGCTTTCTTT; CDR3aa: CAWRDSNTEAFF
j_gene: TRBJ2-6; d_gene: -; v_gene: TRBV4-1; CDR3nt: TGCGCCAGCAGCCAAGAGAAAGACACCTCTGGGGCCAACGTCCTGACTTTC; CDR3aa: CASSQEKDTSGANVLTF
j_gene: TRBJ2-7; d_gene: TRBD1; v_gene: TRBV7-6; CDR3nt: TGTGCCAGCAGCTTCTCAGGGGGCGAGTACGAGCAGTACTTC; CDR3aa: CASSFSGGEYEQYF
j_gene: TRBJ1-1; d_gene: -; v_gene: TRBV29-1; CDR3nt: TGCAGCGTTACCAGACGGCTAATGAACACTGAAGCTTTCTTT; CDR3aa: CSVTRRLMNTEAFF
j_gene: TRBJ1-4; d_gene: -; v_gene: TRBV7-9; CDR3nt: TGTGCCAGTTCGCCGGAACTACCTGAAAAACTGTTTTTT; CDR3aa: CASSPELPEKLFF
j_gene: TRBJ2-7; d_gene: -; v_gene: TRBV28; CDR3nt: TGTGCCAGCAGTTTGAGGGTTGGCGAGCAGTACTTC; CDR3aa: CASSLRVGEQYF
j_gene: TRBJ2-1; d_gene: TRBD1; v_gene: TRBV6-5; CDR3nt: TGTGCCAGCAGTTGGGGACAGGGGTATCAGAATGAGCAGTTCTTC; CDR3aa: CASSWGQGYQNEQFF
j_gene: TRBJ2-3; d_gene: TRBD1; v_gene: TRBV9; CDR3nt: TGTGCCAGCAGCGTAGCCGACAGGGGAAGCGGAGATACGCAGTATTTT; CDR3aa: CASSVADRGSGDTQYF
j_gene: TRBJ2-1; d_gene: TRBD2; v_gene: TRBV27; CDR3nt: TGTGCCAGCAGTCCCGGACTAGCGGGAGGGAAGGAGTTCTTC; CDR3aa: CASSPGLAGGKEFF
j_gene: TRBJ2-5; d_gene: -; v_gene: TRBV5-6; CDR3nt: TGTGCCAGCAGCTTTGGACCGTCGCAAGAGACCCAGTACTTC; CDR3aa: CASSFGPSQETQYF